Sequencing of this T cell receptor beta chain was carried out in a study of cytomegalovirus exposure and HLA in healthy donors. In the study overall: Drawn from HLA-typed donors, around 85 million unique TCRs were held in an early data release. Study conclusions and caveats: Previous analysis showed most TCR beta V segments were productive about 87% or about 30% of the time. Most TCR sequences showed up rarely, but some public TCRs showed up in many donors. The CMV antigen specificity of a few CMV-associated chains was confirmed through in vitro analysis.

The germline CDR1 and CDR2 sequences are SNHLY and FYNNEI. The CDR3 has 13 amino acids. With 1 base removed from V and 4 bases from J, the gap between germline ends came to 7 bases. With respect to this clone: Its antigen is unidentified. At the DNA level, this CDR3 is encoded by other sequences in the same sample as well.

In the PCR, 60 Vbeta and 13 Jbeta primers were used. Here immunoSEQ multiplex PCR was the method, and the copy in TCRdb shows in-frame clones only, minus some. The repertoire holds some 150,000 clones, with over 60% as singletons. Sample: PBMCs. This TCR was recovered from a woman aged 25 to 39 in good health and CMV-seronegative. The V call is TRBV2, the J call TRBJ2-5; no clear D gene. CDR3 residues: CASSEGRRETQYF. CDR3 nucleotide sequence: TGTGCCAGCAGTGAAGGACGGAGAGAGACCCAGTACTTC.